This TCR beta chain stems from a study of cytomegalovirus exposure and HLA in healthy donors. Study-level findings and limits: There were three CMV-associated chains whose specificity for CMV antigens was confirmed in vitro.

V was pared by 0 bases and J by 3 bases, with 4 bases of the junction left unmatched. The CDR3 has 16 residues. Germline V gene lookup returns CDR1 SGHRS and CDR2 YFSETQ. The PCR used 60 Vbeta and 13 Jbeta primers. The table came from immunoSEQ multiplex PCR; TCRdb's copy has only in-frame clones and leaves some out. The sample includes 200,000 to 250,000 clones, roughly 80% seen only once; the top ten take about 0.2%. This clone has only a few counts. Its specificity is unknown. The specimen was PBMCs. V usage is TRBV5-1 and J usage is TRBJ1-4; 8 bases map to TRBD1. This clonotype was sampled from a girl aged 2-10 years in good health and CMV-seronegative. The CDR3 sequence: CASSLVGTGANEKLFF. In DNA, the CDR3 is TGCGCCAGCAGCTTGGTGGGGACAGGCGCTAATGAAAAACTGTTTTTT.